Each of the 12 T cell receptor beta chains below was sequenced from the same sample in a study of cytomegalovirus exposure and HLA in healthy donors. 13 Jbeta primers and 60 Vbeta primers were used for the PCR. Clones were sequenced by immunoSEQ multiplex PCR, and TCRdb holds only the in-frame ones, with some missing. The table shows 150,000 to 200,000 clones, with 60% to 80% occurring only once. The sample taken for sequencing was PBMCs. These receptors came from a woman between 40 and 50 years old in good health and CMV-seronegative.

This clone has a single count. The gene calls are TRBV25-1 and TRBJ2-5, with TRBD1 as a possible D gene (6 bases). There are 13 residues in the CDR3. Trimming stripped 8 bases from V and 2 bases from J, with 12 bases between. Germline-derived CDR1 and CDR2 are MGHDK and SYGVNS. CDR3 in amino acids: CASGQTGQETQYF. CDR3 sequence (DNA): TGTGCCAGCGGTCAGACAGGTCAAGAGACCCAGTACTTC.

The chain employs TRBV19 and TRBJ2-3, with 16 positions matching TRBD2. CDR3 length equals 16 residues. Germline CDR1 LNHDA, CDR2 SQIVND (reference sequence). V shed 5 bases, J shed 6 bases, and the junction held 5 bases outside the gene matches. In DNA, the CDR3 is TGTGCCAGTAGTCCCAAGGGACTAGCGGGAGGGGATACGCAGTATTTT. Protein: CASSPKGLAGGDTQYF.

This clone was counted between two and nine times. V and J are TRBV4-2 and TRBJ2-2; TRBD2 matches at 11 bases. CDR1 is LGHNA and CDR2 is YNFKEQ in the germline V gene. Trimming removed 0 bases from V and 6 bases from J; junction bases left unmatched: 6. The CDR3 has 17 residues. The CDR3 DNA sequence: TGTGCCAGCAGCCAAGATCGGGCTAGCGGGAGGTCCGGGGAGCTGTTTTTT. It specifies CASSQDRASGRSGELFF.

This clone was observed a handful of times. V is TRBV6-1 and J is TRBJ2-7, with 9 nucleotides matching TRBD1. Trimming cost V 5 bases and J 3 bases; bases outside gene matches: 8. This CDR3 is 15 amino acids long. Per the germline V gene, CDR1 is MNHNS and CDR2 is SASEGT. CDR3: CASSSGTGIIYEQYF. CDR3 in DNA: TGTGCCAGCAGTTCCGGGACAGGGATAATCTACGAGCAGTACTTC.

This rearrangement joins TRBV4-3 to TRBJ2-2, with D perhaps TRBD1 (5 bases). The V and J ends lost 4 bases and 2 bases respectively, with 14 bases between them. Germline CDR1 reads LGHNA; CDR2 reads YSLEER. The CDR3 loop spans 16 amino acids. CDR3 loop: CASSLNRFDNTGELFF. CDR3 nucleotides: TGCGCCAGCAGCCTCAACAGGTTCGATAACACCGGGGAGCTGTTTTTT.

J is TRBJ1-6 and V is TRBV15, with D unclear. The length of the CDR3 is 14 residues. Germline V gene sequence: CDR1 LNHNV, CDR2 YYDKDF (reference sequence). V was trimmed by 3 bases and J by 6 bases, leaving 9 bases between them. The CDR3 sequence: CATSRGVGNSPLHF. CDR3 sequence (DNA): TGTGCCACCAGCAGGGGCGTTGGTAATTCACCCCTCCACTTT.

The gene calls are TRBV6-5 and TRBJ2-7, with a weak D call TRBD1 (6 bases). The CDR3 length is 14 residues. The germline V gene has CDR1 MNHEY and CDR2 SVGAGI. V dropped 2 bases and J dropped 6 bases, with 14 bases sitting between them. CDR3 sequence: CASSYTARGSEQYF. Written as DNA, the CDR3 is TGTGCCAGCAGTTACACGGCCAGGGGTAGCGAGCAGTACTTC.

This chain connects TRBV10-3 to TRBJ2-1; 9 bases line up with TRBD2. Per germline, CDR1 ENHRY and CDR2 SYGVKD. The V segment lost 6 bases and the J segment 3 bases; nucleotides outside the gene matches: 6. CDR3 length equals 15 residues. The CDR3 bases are TGTGCCATCAGCTTAGCGGGGGACCTCTACAATGAGCAGTTCTTC. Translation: CAISLAGDLYNEQFF.

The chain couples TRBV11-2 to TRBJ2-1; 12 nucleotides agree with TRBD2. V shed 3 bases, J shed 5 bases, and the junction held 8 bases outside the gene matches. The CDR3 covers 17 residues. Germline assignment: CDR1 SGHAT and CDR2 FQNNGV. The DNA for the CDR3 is TGTGCCAGCAGCTTCCTTCAGACTAGCGGGGGAAACAATGAGCAGTTCTTC. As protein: CASSFLQTSGGNNEQFF.

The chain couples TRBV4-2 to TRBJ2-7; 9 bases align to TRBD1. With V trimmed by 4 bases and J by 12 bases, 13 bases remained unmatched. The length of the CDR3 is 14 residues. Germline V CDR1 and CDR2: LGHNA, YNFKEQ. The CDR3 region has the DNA TGTGCCAGCAGCCCCTCCGGGACAGGGTTGGGGGTGTACTTC. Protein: CASSPSGTGLGVYF.

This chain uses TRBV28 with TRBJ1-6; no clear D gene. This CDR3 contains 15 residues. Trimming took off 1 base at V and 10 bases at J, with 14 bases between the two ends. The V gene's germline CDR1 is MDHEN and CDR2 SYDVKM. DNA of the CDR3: TGTGCCAGCAGTTTATTCATGAATTTAGAATCACCCCTCCACTTT. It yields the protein CASSLFMNLESPLHF.

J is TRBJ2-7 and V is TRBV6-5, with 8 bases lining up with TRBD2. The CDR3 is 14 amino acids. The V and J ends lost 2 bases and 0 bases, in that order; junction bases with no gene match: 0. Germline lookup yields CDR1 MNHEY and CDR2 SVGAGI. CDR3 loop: CASSYGTSSYEQYF. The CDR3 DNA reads TGTGCCAGCAGTTACGGGACTAGCTCCTACGAGCAGTACTTC.